The rows below give T cell receptor beta chains drawn from one sample of a study of neurological immune-mediated disorders. TCRdb ran MiXCR on the 5' RACE reads and lists one entry per CDR3 protein. The sample contains 30,000 to 40,000 distinct CDR3 sequences, approximately 12% of which appear only once. The sample consisted of PBMCs. These receptors originate from a man aged 60 to 69 with HTLV-1-associated myelopathy (HAM/TSP). Both conserved end residues are part of each CDR3. A D gene is named only where the DNA matches it firmly.

CSAAPNDWQTEAFF	NA	TRBV20-1	TRBJ1-1
CASSFMRNSPLHF	NA	TRBV11-3	TRBJ1-6
CASRTPRNTEAFF	NA	TRBV7-9	TRBJ1-1
CASSVQGNTDTQYF	TRBD1	TRBV5-1	TRBJ2-3
CASSLSGEIGTEAFF	NA	TRBV5-1	TRBJ1-1
CSARGGTRGTEAFF	NA	TRBV20-1	TRBJ1-1
CASSTTGSSYNEQFF	NA	TRBV11-2	TRBJ2-1
CASSQDSGARYYYEQYF	NA	TRBV4-1	TRBJ2-7
CASSLGGAAYGYTF	NA	TRBV28	TRBJ1-2
CAISDIGQGKDTQYF	TRBD1	TRBV10-3	TRBJ2-3
CASSYSSSPSNEQFF	NA	TRBV6-5	TRBJ2-1
CASSVGTGYYEQYF	TRBD1	TRBV10-2	TRBJ2-7
CASTIQGGGSPLHF	TRBD1	TRBV6-5	TRBJ1-6
CSATFTAGAKDTQYF	TRBD2	TRBV20-1	TRBJ2-3
CASSPMNTGELFF	NA	TRBV18	TRBJ2-2